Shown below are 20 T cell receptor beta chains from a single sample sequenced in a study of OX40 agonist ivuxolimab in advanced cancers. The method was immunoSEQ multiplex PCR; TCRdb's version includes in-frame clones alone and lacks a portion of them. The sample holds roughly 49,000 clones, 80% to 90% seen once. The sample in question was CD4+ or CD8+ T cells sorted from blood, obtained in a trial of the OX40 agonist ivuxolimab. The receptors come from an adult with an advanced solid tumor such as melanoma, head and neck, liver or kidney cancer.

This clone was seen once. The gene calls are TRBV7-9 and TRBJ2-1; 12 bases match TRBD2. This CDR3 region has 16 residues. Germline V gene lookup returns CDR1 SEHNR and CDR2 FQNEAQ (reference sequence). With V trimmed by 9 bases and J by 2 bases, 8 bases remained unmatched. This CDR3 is CASRTSGKGAYNEQFF. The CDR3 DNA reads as TGTGCCAGTCGGACTAGCGGGAAGGGCGCCTACAATGAGCAGTTCTTC.

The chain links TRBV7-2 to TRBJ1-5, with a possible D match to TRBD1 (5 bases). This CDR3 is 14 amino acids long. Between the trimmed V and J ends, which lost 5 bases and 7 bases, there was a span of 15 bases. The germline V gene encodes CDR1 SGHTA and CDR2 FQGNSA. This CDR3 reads CASSPGTPAQPQHF. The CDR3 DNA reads TGTGCCAGCAGCCCCGGGACGCCAGCCCAGCCCCAGCATTTT.

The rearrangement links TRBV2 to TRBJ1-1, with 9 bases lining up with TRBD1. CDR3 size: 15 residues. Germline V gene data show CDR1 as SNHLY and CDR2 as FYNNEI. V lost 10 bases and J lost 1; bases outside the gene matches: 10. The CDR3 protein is CATRDRAFRNTEAFF. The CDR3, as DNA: TGTGCCACCAGGGACAGGGCCTTCCGGAACACTGAAGCTTTCTTT.

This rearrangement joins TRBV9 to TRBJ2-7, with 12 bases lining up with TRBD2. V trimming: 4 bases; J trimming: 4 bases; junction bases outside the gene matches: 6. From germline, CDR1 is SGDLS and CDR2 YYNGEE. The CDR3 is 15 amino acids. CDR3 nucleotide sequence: TGTGCCAGCAGCCCCCGGACTAGCGGGATATACGAGCAGTACTTC. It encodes CASSPRTSGIYEQYF.

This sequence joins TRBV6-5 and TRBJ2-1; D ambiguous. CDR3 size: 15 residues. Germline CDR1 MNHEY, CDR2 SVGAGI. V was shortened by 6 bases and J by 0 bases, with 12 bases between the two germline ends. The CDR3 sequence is CASSPPPNSYNEQFF. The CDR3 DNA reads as TGTGCCAGCAGCCCCCCGCCGAACTCCTACAATGAGCAGTTCTTC.

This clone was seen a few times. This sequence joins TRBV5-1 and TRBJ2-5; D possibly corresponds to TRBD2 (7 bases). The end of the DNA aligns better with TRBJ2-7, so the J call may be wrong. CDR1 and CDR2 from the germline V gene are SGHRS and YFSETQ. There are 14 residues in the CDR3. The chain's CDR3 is CASSPTSEGGEQYF. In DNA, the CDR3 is TGCGCCAGCAGCCCTACTAGCGAGGGGGGCGAGCAGTACTTC.

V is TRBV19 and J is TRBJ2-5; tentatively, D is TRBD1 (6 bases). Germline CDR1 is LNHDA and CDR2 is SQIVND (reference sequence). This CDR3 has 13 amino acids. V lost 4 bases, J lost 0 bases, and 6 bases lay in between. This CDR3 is CASSRDNQETQYF. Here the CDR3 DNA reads TGTGCCAGTAGTAGGGACAACCAAGAGACCCAGTACTTC. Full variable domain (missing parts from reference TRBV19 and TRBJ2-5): DGGITQSPKYLFRKEGQNVTLSCEQNLNHDAMYWYRQDPGQGLRLIYYSQIVNDFQKGDIAEGYSVSREKKESFPLTVTSAQKNPTAFYLCASSRDNQETQYFGPGTRLLVL.

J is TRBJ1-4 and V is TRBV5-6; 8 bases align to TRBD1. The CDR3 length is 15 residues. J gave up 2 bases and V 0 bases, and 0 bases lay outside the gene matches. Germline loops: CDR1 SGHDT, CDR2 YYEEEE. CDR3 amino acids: CASSLGTGTNEKLFF. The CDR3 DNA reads TGTGCCAGCAGCTTGGGGACAGGGACTAATGAAAAACTGTTTTTT.

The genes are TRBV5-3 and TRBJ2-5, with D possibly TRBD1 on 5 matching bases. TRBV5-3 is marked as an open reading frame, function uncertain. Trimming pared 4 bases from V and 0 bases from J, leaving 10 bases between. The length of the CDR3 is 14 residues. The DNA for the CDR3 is TGTGCCAGAAGCGCCGGACAAGACCAAGAGACCCAGTACTTC. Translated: CARSAGQDQETQYF.

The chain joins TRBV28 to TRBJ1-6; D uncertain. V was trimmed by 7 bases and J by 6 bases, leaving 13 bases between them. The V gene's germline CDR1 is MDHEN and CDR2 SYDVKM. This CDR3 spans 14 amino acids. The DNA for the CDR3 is TGTGCCAGCACTTCGGGTTTGAGTAATTCACCCCTCCACTTT. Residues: CASTSGLSNSPLHF.

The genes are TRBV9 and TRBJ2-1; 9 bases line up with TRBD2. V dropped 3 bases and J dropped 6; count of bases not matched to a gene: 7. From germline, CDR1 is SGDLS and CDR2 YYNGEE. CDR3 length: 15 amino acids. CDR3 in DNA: TGTGCCAGCAGCGCCGGGACTAGCAGCTTCAATGAGCAGTTCTTC. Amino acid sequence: CASSAGTSSFNEQFF.

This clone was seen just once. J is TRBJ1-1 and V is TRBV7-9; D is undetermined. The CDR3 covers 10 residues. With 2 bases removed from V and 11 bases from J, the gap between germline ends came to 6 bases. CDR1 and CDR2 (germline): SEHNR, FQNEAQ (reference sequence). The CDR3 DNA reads TGTGCCAGCAGCTTAAGGCAGGCTTTCTTT. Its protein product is CASSLRQAFF. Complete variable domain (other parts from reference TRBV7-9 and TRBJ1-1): DTGVSQNPRHKITKRGQNVTFRCDPISEHNRLYWYRQTLGQGPEFLTYFQNEAQLEKSRLLSDRFSAERPKGSFSTLEIQRTEQGDSAMYLCASSLRQAFFGQGTRLTVV.

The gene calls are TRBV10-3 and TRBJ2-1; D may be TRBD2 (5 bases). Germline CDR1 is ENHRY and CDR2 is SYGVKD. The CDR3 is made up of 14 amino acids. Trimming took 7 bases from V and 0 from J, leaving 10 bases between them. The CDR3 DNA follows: TGTGCCATCAATAGCGACCGCTCCTACAATGAGCAGTTCTTC. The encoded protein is CAINSDRSYNEQFF.

The CDR3 spells CASSRQVITEAFF. The CDR3 nucleotides are TGCGCCAGCAGCCGACAGGTAATCACTGAAGCTTTCTTT. The V call is TRBV4-3, the J call TRBJ1-1; D is possibly TRBD1 (6 bases). The V and J ends lost 4 bases and 4 bases respectively, with 10 bases between them. The CDR3 runs to 13 residues. Germline V gene lookup returns CDR1 LGHNA and CDR2 YSLEER.

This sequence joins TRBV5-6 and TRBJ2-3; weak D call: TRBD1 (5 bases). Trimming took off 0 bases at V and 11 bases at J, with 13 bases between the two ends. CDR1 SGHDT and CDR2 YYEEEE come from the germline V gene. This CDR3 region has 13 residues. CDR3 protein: CASSLGGLGEQYF. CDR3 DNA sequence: TGTGCCAGCAGCTTGGGGGGCTTGGGTGAGCAGTATTTT.

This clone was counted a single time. In nucleotides, the CDR3 is TGCGCCAGCAGCCAAGAATACGGACTAGCGGGCACAGATACGCAGTATTTT. Amino acids: CASSQEYGLAGTDTQYF. This rearrangement joins TRBV4-3 to TRBJ2-3; 10 bases align to TRBD2. CDR1 and CDR2 from the germline V gene are LGHNA and YSLEER. The CDR3 has 17 amino acids. After removal of 0 bases from V and 1 base from J, the junction contained 4 bases not matched to a gene.

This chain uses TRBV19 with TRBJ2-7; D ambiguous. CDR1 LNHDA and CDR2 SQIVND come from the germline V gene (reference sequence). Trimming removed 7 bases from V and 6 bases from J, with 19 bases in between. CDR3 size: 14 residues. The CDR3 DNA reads TGTGCCAGTAAGGCCTTGGACGGAGTCGGCGAGCAGTACTTC. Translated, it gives CASKALDGVGEQYF.

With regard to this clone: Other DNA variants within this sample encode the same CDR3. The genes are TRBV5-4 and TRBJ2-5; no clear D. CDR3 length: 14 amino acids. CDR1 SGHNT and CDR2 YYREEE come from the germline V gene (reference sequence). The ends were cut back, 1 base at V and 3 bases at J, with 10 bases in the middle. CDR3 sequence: CASSLPDPKETQYF. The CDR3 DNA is TGTGCCAGCAGCTTGCCAGACCCCAAAGAGACCCAGTACTTC.

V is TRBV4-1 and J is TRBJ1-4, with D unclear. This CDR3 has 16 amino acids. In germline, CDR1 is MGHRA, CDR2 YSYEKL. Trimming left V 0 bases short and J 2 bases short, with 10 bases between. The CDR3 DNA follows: TGCGCCAGCAGCCAAGAAGGTCAGGCTACTAATGAAAAACTGTTTTTT. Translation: CASSQEGQATNEKLFF.

CDR3 bases: TGTGCCAGCAGCTACCTGACAGGGAAGGCCTATGGCTACACCTTC. It encodes CASSYLTGKAYGYTF. This rearrangement joins TRBV5-6 to TRBJ1-2; 7 bases are a match to TRBD1. J gave up 4 bases and V 3 bases, and 9 bases lay outside the gene matches. The CDR3 has 15 amino acids. CDR1 and CDR2 from the germline V gene are SGHDT and YYEEEE.